These T cell receptor beta chains were read from a single sample in a study of blood T cell repertoires in COVID-19. Produced via immunoSEQ multiplex PCR; TCRdb's table is partial and in-frame only. The data show under 300,000 clones, with about 80% seen just once and roughly a tenth held by the top ten. Sequencing used peripheral blood. Receptors originate from a woman over 75 with acute or convalescent COVID-19. CDR3s leave out the opening cysteine and the closing phenylalanine or tryptophan.

V,J,CDR3
TRBV5-6,TRBJ2-1,ASSSEDRGYNEQF
TRBV5-1,TRBJ1-1,ASSPEGNTEAF
TRBV4-2,TRBJ2-1,ASSQDTGGPQNEQF
TRBV28,TRBJ1-5,ASSFINSNQPQH
TRBV7-9,TRBJ2-3,ASSWALQGITDTQY
TRBV3-1/TRBV3-2,TRBJ2-3,ASSQDRRGGTDTQY
TRBV28,TRBJ2-2,ASSRQGVTGELF
TRBV18,TRBJ1-1,ASSPDRGNAF
TRBV3-1/TRBV3-2,TRBJ1-5,ASSSSGTSNQPQH
TRBV28,TRBJ1-5,ASSRQQGQPQH
TRBV19,TRBJ1-3,ASSMSRWAPGQASSGNTIY
TRBV7-7,TRBJ2-7,ASSPTTGGYEQY
TRBV5-8,TRBJ2-7,ASSRLAFREGYEQY
TRBV2,TRBJ1-4,ASRPQGSNEKLF
TRBV5-1,TRBJ2-3,ASSWGTGETTDTQY
TRBV15,TRBJ1-4,ATSRVFGTGEKLF
TRBV7-5,TRBJ1-2,ARSLSRDRGTRYGYT
TRBV6-5,TRBJ1-1,ASNPEGRGNTEAF
TRBV24-1,TRBJ2-3,ATSVGGGTDTQY
TRBV28,TRBJ1-2,ASSFPGTGGYT
TRBV19,TRBJ1-6,ASGQQKGSPLH
TRBV18,TRBJ1-4,ASSPDREKLF
TRBV12-5,TRBJ1-2,ASGSTGGRANYGYT
TRBV7-8,TRBJ1-4,ASPPGQGPTNEKLF
TRBV28,TRBJ2-7,ASSGGSSGGYEQY
TRBV6-5,TRBJ2-5,ASRGQVGETQY
TRBV2,TRBJ1-6,ASTDARRGRGSPLH
TRBV18,TRBJ1-2,ASSPIDSYGYT
TRBV13,TRBJ1-1,ASSRGYTNTEAF
TRBV7-8,TRBJ1-5,ASSLAYGDSNQPQH
TRBV6-5,TRBJ1-6,ASRGTGTNNSPLH
TRBV4-1,TRBJ2-7,ASSLGGTYEQY
TRBV27,TRBJ1-5,ASSFGPGGDQH
TRBV5-8,TRBJ2-3,ASSLAVGAGADTQY
TRBV12-2,TRBJ1-4,ASRFRGGDATNEKLF
TRBV7-2,TRBJ1-2,ASSSTGMGYT
TRBV5-1,TRBJ1-1,ASSTRTGGEAF
TRBV10-1,TRBJ2-5,ASSEGTGVGETQY
TRBV7-2,TRBJ1-1,ASSFTGLNAEAF
TRBV2,TRBJ1-2,ASTNPGTASVGYT
TRBV9,TRBJ2-7,ASSVGGRTPEEQY
TRBV18,TRBJ1-1,ASSPARDTEAF
TRBV28,TRBJ1-4,ASSLYQGWEKLF
TRBV19,TRBJ2-2,ASKNGGTGLTGELF
TRBV28,TRBJ2-7,ASSRGGTGVDEQY
TRBV29-1,TRBJ1-2,STVRLDRLNYGYT
TRBV25-1,TRBJ1-2,ASSAVAGGYT
TRBV29-1,TRBJ1-2,SVTPGSRFGYT
TRBV12-3/TRBV12-4,TRBJ1-2,ASSSGIYGYT
TRBV11-2,TRBJ2-5,ASSLETSGVETQY
TRBV7-2,TRBJ2-7,ASSSTQGSHEQY
TRBV5-1,TRBJ1-4,ASSWKDRNEKLF